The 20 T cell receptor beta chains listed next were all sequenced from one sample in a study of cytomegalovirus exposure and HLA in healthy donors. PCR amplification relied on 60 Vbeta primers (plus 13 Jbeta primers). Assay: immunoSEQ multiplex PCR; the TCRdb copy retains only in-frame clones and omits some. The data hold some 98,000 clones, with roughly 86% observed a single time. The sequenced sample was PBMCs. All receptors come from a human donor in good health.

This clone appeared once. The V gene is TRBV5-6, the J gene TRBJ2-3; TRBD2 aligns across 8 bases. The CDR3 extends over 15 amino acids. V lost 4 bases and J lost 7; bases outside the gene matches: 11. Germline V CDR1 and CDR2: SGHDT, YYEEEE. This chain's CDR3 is CASSPPSGGRNTQYF. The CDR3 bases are TGTGCCAGCAGCCCTCCCAGCGGGGGCCGAAATACGCAGTATTTT.

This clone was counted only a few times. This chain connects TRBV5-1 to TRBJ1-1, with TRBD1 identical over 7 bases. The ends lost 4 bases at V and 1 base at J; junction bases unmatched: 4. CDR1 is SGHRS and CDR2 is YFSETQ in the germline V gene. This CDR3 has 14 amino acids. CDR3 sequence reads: CASSVRTGNTEAFF. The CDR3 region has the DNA TGCGCCAGCAGCGTACGGACAGGGAACACTGAAGCTTTCTTT.

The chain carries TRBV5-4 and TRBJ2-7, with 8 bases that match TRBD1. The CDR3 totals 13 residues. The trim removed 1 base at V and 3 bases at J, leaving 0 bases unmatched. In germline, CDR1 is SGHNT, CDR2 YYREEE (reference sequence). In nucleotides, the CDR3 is TGTGCCAGCAGCTTGACAGGGGGCTACGAGCAGTACTTC. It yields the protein CASSLTGGYEQYF.

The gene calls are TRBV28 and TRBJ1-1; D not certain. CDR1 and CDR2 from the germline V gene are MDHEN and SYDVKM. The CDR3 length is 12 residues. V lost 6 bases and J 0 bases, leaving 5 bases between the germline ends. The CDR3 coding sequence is TGTGCCAGCAGCGGGGTGAACACTGAAGCTTTCTTT. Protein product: CASSGVNTEAFF.

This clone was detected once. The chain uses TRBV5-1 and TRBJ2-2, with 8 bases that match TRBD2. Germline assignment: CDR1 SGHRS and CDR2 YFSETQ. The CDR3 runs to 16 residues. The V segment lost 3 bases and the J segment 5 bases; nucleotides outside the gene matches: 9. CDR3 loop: CASSSGVAGFTGELFF. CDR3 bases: TGCGCCAGCAGCTCCGGGGTAGCGGGATTTACCGGGGAGCTGTTTTTT.

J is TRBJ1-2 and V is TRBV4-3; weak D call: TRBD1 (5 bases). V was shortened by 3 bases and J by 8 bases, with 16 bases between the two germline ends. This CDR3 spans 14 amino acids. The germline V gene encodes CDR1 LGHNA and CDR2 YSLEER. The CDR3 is CASSQNKGRGGYTF. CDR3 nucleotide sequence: TGCGCCAGCAGCCAGAACAAGGGGCGGGGGGGCTACACCTTC.

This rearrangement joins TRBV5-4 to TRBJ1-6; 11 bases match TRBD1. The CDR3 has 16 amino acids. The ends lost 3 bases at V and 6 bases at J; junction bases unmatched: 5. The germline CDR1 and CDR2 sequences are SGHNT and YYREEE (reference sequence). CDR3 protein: CASSSWDRGSNSPLHF. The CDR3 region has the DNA TGTGCCAGCAGCTCTTGGGACAGGGGGAGTAATTCACCCCTCCACTTT.

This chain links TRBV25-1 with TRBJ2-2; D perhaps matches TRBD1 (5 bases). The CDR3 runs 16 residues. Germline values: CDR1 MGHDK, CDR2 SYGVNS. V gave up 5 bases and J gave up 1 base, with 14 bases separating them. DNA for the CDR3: TGTGCCAGCAGTTCCCTTGAGACAGTGAACACCGGGGAGCTGTTTTTT. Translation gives CASSSLETVNTGELFF.

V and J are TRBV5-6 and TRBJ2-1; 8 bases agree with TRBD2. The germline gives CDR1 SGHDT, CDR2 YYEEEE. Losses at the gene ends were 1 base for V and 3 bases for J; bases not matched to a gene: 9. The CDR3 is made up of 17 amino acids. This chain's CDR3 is CASSLTTGTRGYNEQFF. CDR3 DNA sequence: TGTGCCAGCAGCTTGACGACCGGGACTAGGGGCTACAATGAGCAGTTCTTC.

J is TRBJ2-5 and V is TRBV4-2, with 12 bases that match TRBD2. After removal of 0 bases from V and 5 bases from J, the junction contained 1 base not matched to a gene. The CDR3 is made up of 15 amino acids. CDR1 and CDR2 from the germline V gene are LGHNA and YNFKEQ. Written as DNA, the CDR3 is TGTGCCAGCAGCCAAGAGACTAGCGGGAGCGAGACCCAGTACTTC. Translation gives CASSQETSGSETQYF.

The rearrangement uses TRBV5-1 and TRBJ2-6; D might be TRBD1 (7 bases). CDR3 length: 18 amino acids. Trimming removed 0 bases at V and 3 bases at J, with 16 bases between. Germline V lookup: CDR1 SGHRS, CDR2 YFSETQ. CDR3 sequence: CASSLVAGGNRGANVLTF. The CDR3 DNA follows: TGCGCCAGCAGCTTGGTCGCAGGGGGGAATCGTGGGGCCAACGTCCTGACTTTC.

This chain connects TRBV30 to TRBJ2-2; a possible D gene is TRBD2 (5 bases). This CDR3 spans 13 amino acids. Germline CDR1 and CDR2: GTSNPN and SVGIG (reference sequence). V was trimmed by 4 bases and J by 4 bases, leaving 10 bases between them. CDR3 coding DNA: TGTGCCTGGACGGGGTCAGGCACCGGGGAGCTGTTTTTT. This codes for CAWTGSGTGELFF.

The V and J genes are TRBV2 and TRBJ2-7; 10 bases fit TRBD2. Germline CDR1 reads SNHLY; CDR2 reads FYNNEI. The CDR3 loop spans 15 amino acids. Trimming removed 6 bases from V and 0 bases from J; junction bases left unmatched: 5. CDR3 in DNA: TGTGCCAGCAGGCTAGGACTAGCGGCCTCCTACGAGCAGTACTTC. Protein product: CASRLGLAASYEQYF.

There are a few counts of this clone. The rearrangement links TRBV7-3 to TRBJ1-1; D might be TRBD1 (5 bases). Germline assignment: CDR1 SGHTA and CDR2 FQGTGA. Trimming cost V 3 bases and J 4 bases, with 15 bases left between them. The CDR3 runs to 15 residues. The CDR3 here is CASSFGRARSTEAFF. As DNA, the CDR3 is TGTGCCAGCAGCTTCGGCAGGGCGAGGAGCACTGAAGCTTTCTTT.

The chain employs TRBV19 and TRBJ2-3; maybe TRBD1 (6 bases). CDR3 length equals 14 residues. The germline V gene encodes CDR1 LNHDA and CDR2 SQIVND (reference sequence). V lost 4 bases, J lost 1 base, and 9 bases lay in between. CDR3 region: CASSRRTGTDTQYF. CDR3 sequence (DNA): TGTGCCAGTAGTAGACGGACAGGCACAGATACGCAGTATTTT. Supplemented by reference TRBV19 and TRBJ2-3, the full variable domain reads DGGITQSPKYLFRKEGQNVTLSCEQNLNHDAMYWYRQDPGQGLRLIYYSQIVNDFQKGDIAEGYSVSREKKESFPLTVTSAQKNPTAFYLCASSRRTGTDTQYFGPGTRLTVL.

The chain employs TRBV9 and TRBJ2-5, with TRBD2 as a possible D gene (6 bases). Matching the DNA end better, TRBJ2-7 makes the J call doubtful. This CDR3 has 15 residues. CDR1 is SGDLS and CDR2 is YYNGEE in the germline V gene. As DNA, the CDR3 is TGTGCCAGCAGCGTAGCCCCGACTAGTATCTACGAGCAGTACTTC. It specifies CASSVAPTSIYEQYF.

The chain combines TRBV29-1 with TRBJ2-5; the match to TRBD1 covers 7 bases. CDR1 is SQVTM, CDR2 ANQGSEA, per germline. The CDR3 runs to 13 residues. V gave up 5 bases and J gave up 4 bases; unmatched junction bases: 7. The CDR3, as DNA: TGCAGCGTTCCTACAGGGGCGGGAGAGACCCAGTACTTC. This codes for CSVPTGAGETQYF.

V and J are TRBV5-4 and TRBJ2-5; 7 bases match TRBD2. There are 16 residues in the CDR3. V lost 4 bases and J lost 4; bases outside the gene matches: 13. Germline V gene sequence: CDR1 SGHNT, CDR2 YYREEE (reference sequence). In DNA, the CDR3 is TGTGCCAGCAGCCCCCAGTTGGCGGGAGTTAGAGAGACCCAGTACTTC. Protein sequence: CASSPQLAGVRETQYF.

The CDR3 DNA reads TGTGCCAGCAGTTTTGGACTGGAGGGAGATGGCTACACCTTC. It encodes CASSFGLEGDGYTF. V and J are TRBV28 and TRBJ1-2, with D unclear. Germline V gene data show CDR1 as MDHEN and CDR2 as SYDVKM. This CDR3 spans 14 amino acids. V lost 3 bases and J lost 6, with 14 bases in between.

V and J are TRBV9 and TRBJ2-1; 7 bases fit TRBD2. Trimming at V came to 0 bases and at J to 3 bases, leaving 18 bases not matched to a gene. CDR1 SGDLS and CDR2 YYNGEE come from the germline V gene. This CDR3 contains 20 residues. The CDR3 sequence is CASSVVLGGGYRRGYNEQFF. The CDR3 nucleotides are TGTGCCAGCAGCGTAGTCTTGGGGGGGGGTTACCGAAGGGGCTACAATGAGCAGTTCTTC.